These T cell receptor beta chains were read from a single sample in a study of cytomegalovirus exposure and HLA in healthy donors. Here immunoSEQ multiplex PCR was the method, and the copy in TCRdb shows in-frame clones only, minus some. The sample shows 150,000 to 200,000 clones, around 83% of them seen only once. The sequenced sample was PBMCs. All receptors derive from a woman aged 18-35 years in good health and CMV-seronegative. Each CDR3 is given with its conserved first and last residue. D genes are given only for firm matches. Size is omitted from some rows. Given values are once, few, many or a class for expanded clones.

v_call	clone_size	d_call	j_call	cdr3_aa	cdr3_nt
TRBV27	-	TRBD1	TRBJ1-2	CASSFAGTGGPNYGYTF	TGTGCCAGCAGTTTTGCCGGGACAGGGGGCCCCAACTATGGCTACACCTTC
TRBV28	-	-	TRBJ1-1	CASSLEGDTEAFF	TGTGCCAGCAGTTTAGAGGGGGACACTGAAGCTTTCTTT
TRBV7-6	-	TRBD2	TRBJ2-1	CASSLRTSGRKPKEQFF	TGTGCCAGCAGCTTAAGGACTAGCGGGAGAAAGCCAAAGGAGCAGTTCTTC
TRBV5-5	-	TRBD1	TRBJ2-6	CASSPGTAGANVLTF	TGTGCCAGCAGCCCCGGGACAGCAGGGGCCAACGTCCTGACTTTC
TRBV7-9	-	-	TRBJ1-1	CSSSLSERAFF	TGTTCCAGCAGCTTGAGTGAGCGGGCTTTCTTT
TRBV6-5	-	-	TRBJ1-1	CASATVPNTEAFF	TGTGCCAGCGCCACAGTCCCGAACACTGAAGCTTTCTTT
TRBV11-3	-	TRBD2	TRBJ2-1	CAIGRGTSGSNEQFF	TGTGCCATCGGAAGAGGGACTAGCGGGAGCAATGAGCAGTTCTTC
TRBV7-9	-	-	TRBJ2-6	CASSSGVSGANVLTF	TGTGCCAGCAGCTCCGGGGTATCTGGGGCCAACGTCCTGACTTTC
TRBV5-3	-	TRBD1	TRBJ1-1	CAGAGQGWNTEAFF	TGTGCCGGTGCCGGACAGGGGTGGAACACTGAAGCTTTCTTT
TRBV27	-	-	TRBJ2-1	CASSWWPGNEQFF	TGTGCCAGCAGTTGGTGGCCCGGGAATGAGCAGTTCTTC
TRBV2	-	-	TRBJ2-7	CASIFDPAGRNEQYF	TGTGCCAGCATCTTCGATCCAGCGGGTAGGAACGAGCAGTACTTC
TRBV12-5	-	TRBD2	TRBJ2-3	CASGLVLNSAGGRADTQYF	TGTGCTAGTGGTTTGGTACTTAATTCGGCGGGAGGAAGAGCAGATACGCAGTATTTT
TRBV5-4	few	TRBD2	TRBJ2-3	CASSLVTSGNTQYF	TGTGCCAGCAGCTTGGTAACTAGCGGGAACACGCAGTATTTT
TRBV5-1	-	-	TRBJ1-2	CASSLEGAYYGYTF	TGCGCCAGCAGCTTGGAGGGAGCGTACTATGGCTACACCTTC
TRBV7-9	-	-	TRBJ2-5	CASSSRINRVESQETQYF	TGTGCCAGCAGCTCCCGAATTAACAGGGTTGAGAGCCAAGAGACCCAGTACTTC
TRBV28	-	TRBD1	TRBJ2-7	CASRQGTVDYEQYF	TGTGCCAGCAGACAAGGGACAGTTGACTACGAGCAGTACTTC
TRBV11-2	-	-	TRBJ2-7	CASSSPQGFEQYF	TGTGCCAGCAGCTCACCACAGGGATTTGAGCAGTACTTC
TRBV5-1	-	TRBD1	TRBJ1-3	CARSGPGQGVEGTIYF	TGCGCCAGGTCGGGTCCGGGACAGGGTGTAGAGGGCACCATATATTTT
TRBV5-1	-	-	TRBJ1-1	CASSPRGGAGGTEAFF	TGCGCCAGCAGCCCCCGGGGGGGGGCTGGAGGCACTGAAGCTTTCTTT
TRBV5-6	once	-	TRBJ2-1	CASSFVGGTPDNEQFF	TGTGCCAGCAGCTTCGTCGGAGGGACCCCGGACAATGAGCAGTTCTTC
TRBV7-2	few	-	TRBJ2-5	CASSLGGGERATQYF	TGTGCCAGCAGCTTAGGAGGCGGGGAGAGGGCGACCCAGTACTTC
TRBV11-3	-	-	TRBJ2-3	CVCSPSGTDTQYF	TGTGTCTGTAGTCCAAGTGGCACAGATACGCAGTATTTT
TRBV7-8	few	TRBD1	TRBJ2-7	CASSAGQGFYEQYF	TGTGCCAGCAGCGCCGGACAGGGCTTTTACGAGCAGTACTTC
TRBV14	-	-	TRBJ2-6	CASSLWGRGANVLTF	TGTGCCAGCAGCCTATGGGGCCGTGGGGCCAACGTCCTGACTTTC
TRBV7-9	-	TRBD2	TRBJ2-7	CASSPTSGAYEQYF	TGTGCCAGCAGCCCCACTAGCGGGGCCTACGAGCAGTACTTC
TRBV7-2	-	-	TRBJ1-1	CASSLRTEAFF	TGTGCCAGCAGCTTACGGACTGAAGCTTTCTTT
TRBV10-3	-	-	TRBJ2-1	CAISELELNNEQFF	TGTGCCATCAGTGAATTAGAACTGAACAATGAGCAGTTCTTC
TRBV19	-	-	TRBJ2-4	CASSMGGGRADIQYF	TGTGCCAGTAGTATGGGGGGGGGCCGTGCTGACATTCAGTACTTC
TRBV25-1	few	TRBD1	TRBJ1-2	CASTRTGTRYEGYTF	TGTGCCAGCACCCGGACAGGGACAAGGTACGAGGGCTACACCTTC
TRBV10-3	-	-	TRBJ1-5	CAISGDGWNQPQHF	TGTGCCATCAGTGGCGATGGTTGGAATCAGCCCCAGCATTTT
TRBV7-9	-	-	TRBJ1-1	CASSLAQAAPYAFF	TGTGCCAGCAGCTTAGCACAGGCGGCCCCTTATGCTTTCTTT
TRBV4-3	-	-	TRBJ2-5	CASSQGGSQETQYF	TGCGCCAGCAGCCAGGGAGGAAGCCAAGAGACCCAGTACTTC
TRBV27	-	TRBD1	TRBJ2-7	CASSSGQGVYEQYF	TGTGCCAGCAGTTCCGGACAGGGGGTATACGAGCAGTACTTC
TRBV5-6	-	-	TRBJ1-3	CASSLAGGNTIYF	TGTGCCAGCAGCTTGGCCGGGGGAAACACCATATATTTT
TRBV29-1	-	-	TRBJ1-1	CSVQGRDTEAFF	TGCAGCGTACAGGGTAGGGACACTGAAGCTTTCTTT
TRBV5-1	-	TRBD1	TRBJ2-5	CASSKGQGDQETQYF	TGCGCCAGCAGCAAGGGACAGGGGGACCAAGAGACCCAGTACTTC
TRBV4-1	-	TRBD1	TRBJ2-2	CASSQPGQITGELFF	TGCGCCAGCAGCCAACCGGGACAGATCACCGGGGAGCTGTTTTTT
TRBV7-2	-	TRBD1	TRBJ1-1	CASSLGSHRGRAFF	TGTGCCAGCAGCTTAGGGTCCCACAGGGGGCGAGCTTTCTTT
TRBV30	once	-	TRBJ1-2	CASYEPIDSENYGYTF	TGTGCCTCCTACGAACCTATTGACAGCGAGAACTATGGCTACACCTTC
TRBV27	-	TRBD2	TRBJ2-1	CASTSGNEQFF	TGTGCCAGCACTAGCGGGAATGAGCAGTTCTTC
TRBV7-6	-	TRBD2	TRBJ2-3	CASSLLAGGSDTQYF	TGTGCCAGCAGCTTACTGGCGGGAGGGTCAGATACGCAGTATTTT
TRBV6-6	-	-	TRBJ2-2	CASSQALPELFF	TGTGCCAGCAGCCAGGCCCTTCCGGAGCTGTTTTTT
TRBV29-1	-	-	TRBJ2-1	CSVVQVIGHNEQFF	TGCAGCGTAGTACAGGTTATAGGGCACAATGAGCAGTTCTTC
TRBV28	-	TRBD1	TRBJ1-1	CASSLIGGQGAEAFF	TGTGCCAGCAGTTTAATCGGGGGACAGGGCGCTGAAGCTTTCTTT